The 18 T cell receptor beta chains presented below share a single source sample, sequenced in a study of CD8+CD57+ T cells in acquired aplastic anemia. Using genomic DNA as the template, TCR beta VDJ and CDR3 profiling was carried out. TCRdb reprocessed the reads via MiXCR and lists one record per CDR3 protein. The table shows hundreds of thousands of distinct CDR3 sequences, with around 33% occurring only once. Patients chosen for sequencing had shown CD8+CD57+ cell expansion by flow cytometry. The sequencing sample was made of sorted CD4+, CD8+, or CD8+CD57+ T cells (not recorded which) from PBMCs. Receptors were obtained from a human donor with aplastic anemia.

Many counts were recorded for this clonotype. The J gene is TRBJ1-6, the V gene TRBV10-1; D remains unclear. Germline V gives CDR1 WNHNN, CDR2 SYGVQD (reference sequence). Trimming shortened V by 6 bases and J by 8 bases, and 5 bases separated the two germline ends. The CDR3 contains 11 residues. The CDR3 nucleotides are TGCGCCAGCAGCCCGGATTCACCCCTCCACTTT. Its protein is CASSPDSPLHF.

Only a few counts were recorded for this clonotype. The chain joins TRBV5-1 to TRBJ1-1; 7 nucleotides align to TRBD1. The germline V gene has CDR1 SGHRS and CDR2 YFSETQ. The CDR3 length is 17 residues. V dropped 0 bases and J dropped 0; count of bases not matched to a gene: 8. CDR3 protein: CASSLAVTGKMNTEAFF. The CDR3 DNA is TGCGCCAGCAGCTTGGCCGTGACAGGGAAAATGAACACTGAAGCTTTCTTT.

This chain connects TRBV7-2 to TRBJ2-5; D tentatively fits TRBD1 or TRBD2 (5 bases each). The CDR3 runs 16 residues. Germline CDR1 SGHTA, CDR2 FQGNSA. The V end lost 4 bases, the J end lost 5 bases, and 20 bases lay between the germline ends. CDR3 in DNA: TGTGCCAGCAGCTCCCATTGGCAGGGTGGAGGCGAGACCCAGTACTTC. Translated: CASSSHWQGGGETQYF. The full variable domain, rest sourced from reference TRBV7-2 and TRBJ2-5, is GAGVSQSPSNKVTEKGKDVELRCDPISGHTALYWYRQSLGQGLEFLIYFQGNSAPDKSGLPSDRFSAERTGGSVSTLTIQRTQQEDSAVYLCASSSHWQGGGETQYFGPGTRLLVL.

For this clonotype: At one of its ends the junction is not consistent with the germline gene, which may arise from a read error. CDR3 amino acids: CASTRSPQQYF. CDR3 in DNA: TGTGCTAGCACCCGTTCCCCCCAGCAGTACTTC. This chain uses TRBV7-3 with TRBJ2-7, with D unclear. Germline V CDR1 and CDR2: SGHTA, FQGTGA. The CDR3 consists of 11 residues.

In this sample, this clonotype turned up many times. V and J are TRBV10-3 and TRBJ1-5, with 9 nucleotides matching TRBD1. The V gene end was trimmed by 5 bases and the J gene end by 1 base; junction bases not matched to a gene: 3. CDR1 is ENHRY, CDR2 SYGVKD, per germline. The CDR3 extends over 15 amino acids. CDR3 bases: TGTGCCATCAGTACGGACAGGGGAAGCAATCAGCCCCAGCATTTT. It is translated as CAISTDRGSNQPQHF.

The chain links TRBV5-1 to TRBJ2-2; tentative D call: TRBD1 (5 bases). The V gene's germline CDR1 is SGHRS and CDR2 YFSETQ. The CDR3 has 15 amino acids. Trimming took off 0 bases at V and 1 base at J, with 7 bases between the two ends. For the CDR3, the DNA is TGCGCCAGCAGCTTGGGACAGAGGAACACCGGGGAGCTGTTTTTT. Translated, it gives CASSLGQRNTGELFF.

This clonotype turned up a few times. The chain couples TRBV11-1 to TRBJ2-7; 10 positions match TRBD1. The germline V gene has CDR1 SGHAT and CDR2 FQDESV (reference sequence). J gave up 0 bases and V 5 bases, and 7 bases lay outside the gene matches. The CDR3 has 16 amino acids. The CDR3 DNA sequence: TGTGCCAGCAGCCTACCGGGACAGGGGATCTCCTACGAGCAGTACTTC. It encodes CASSLPGQGISYEQYF. Together with reference TRBV11-1 and TRBJ2-7, the CDR3 gives the full variable domain: EAEVAQSPRYKITEKSQAVAFWCDPISGHATLYWYRQILGQGPELLVQFQDESVVDDSQLPKDRFSAERLKGVDSTLKIQPAELGDSAMYLCASSLPGQGISYEQYFGPGTRLTVT.

The J gene is TRBJ1-6, the V gene TRBV19; TRBD1 aligns across 9 bases. CDR3 length: 16 amino acids. CDR1 and CDR2 (germline): LNHDA, SQIVND (reference sequence). With V trimmed by 6 bases and J by 11 bases, 14 bases remained unmatched. In nucleotides, the CDR3 is TGTGCCAGTAGCACCACAGGGGGCGCGAATGATCCACCCCTCCACTTT. Translation: CASSTTGGANDPPLHF.

Comment on this clonotype: Likely a read error: the CDR3 ends without its conserved phenylalanine or tryptophan. The rearrangement joins TRBV15 to TRBJ1-6; TRBD1 matches at 9 bases. This CDR3 is 16 amino acids long. Germline loops: CDR1 LNHNV, CDR2 YYDKDF (reference sequence). In nucleotides, the CDR3 is TGTGCCGCCAGCAGGGAAGGGACAGGGAATAATTCACCCCTCCACCTT. It is translated as CAASREGTGNNSPLHL.

This clonotype came up many times. The gene calls are TRBV20-1 and TRBJ2-7; D is possibly TRBD1 or TRBD2 (5 bases each). The CDR3 runs to 15 residues. V was trimmed by 6 bases and J by 2 bases, leaving 20 bases between them. CDR1 and CDR2 (germline): DFQATT, SNEGSKA (reference sequence). The chain's CDR3 is CSAKIRGWDPYEQYF. CDR3 nucleotides: TGCAGTGCCAAGATCCGAGGCTGGGACCCCTACGAGCAGTACTTC.

This clonotype was seen at least ten times. The chain uses TRBV20-1 and TRBJ1-1, with a tentative D call TRBD1 (6 bases). The CDR3 is made up of 14 amino acids. Germline CDR1 and CDR2: DFQATT and SNEGSKA (reference sequence). Trimming removed 6 bases at V and 0 bases at J, with 14 bases between. The CDR3 coding sequence is TGCAGTGCACCGGACAGCCTATTGAACACTGAAGCTTTCTTT. Its translation: CSAPDSLLNTEAFF.

This chain joins TRBV6-1 and TRBJ2-3; no reliable D call. Per the germline V gene, CDR1 is MNHNS and CDR2 is SASEGT. The CDR3 is made up of 15 amino acids. V was pared by 6 bases and J by 2 bases, with 15 bases between. As DNA, the CDR3 is TGTGCCAGCAGCCGGTCAGGCGACATCACAGATACGCAGTATTTT. The encoded protein is CASSRSGDITDTQYF.

Comments on this clonotype: A much larger clonotype is one base distant, so this may be a read error. V is TRBV12-5 and J is TRBJ1-2; no clear D gene. V was pared by 8 bases and J by 5 bases, with 18 bases between. The germline CDR1 and CDR2 sequences are LGHNT and FRNRAP. The CDR3 has 14 amino acids. CDR3 residues: CASHPRGARYGYTF. The CDR3 DNA sequence: TGTGCTAGTCATCCCCGTGGCGCTAGATATGGCTACACCTTC.

The V call is TRBV20-1, the J call TRBJ1-5, with D hard to call. The CDR3 is 14 residues long. The germline CDR1 and CDR2 sequences are DFQATT and SNEGSKA (reference sequence). V was cut by 2 bases and J by 2 bases, with 10 bases left in between. CDR3 residues: CSARSGRGNQPQHF. For the CDR3, the DNA is TGCAGTGCTAGATCAGGAAGGGGCAATCAGCCCCAGCATTTT.

The chain couples TRBV11-2 to TRBJ2-7; 9 positions match TRBD2. V dropped 6 bases and J dropped 3; count of bases not matched to a gene: 15. This CDR3 is built from 17 residues. Germline V lookup: CDR1 SGHAT, CDR2 FQNNGV. This CDR3 is CASSYQGLGTSHYEQYF. The CDR3 nucleotides are TGTGCCAGCAGTTATCAGGGCCTTGGGACTAGCCACTACGAGCAGTACTTC.

Worth noting for this clonotype: It is likely a read error, because the conserved phenylalanine at the end of the CDR3 is missing. The chain has TRBV19 and TRBJ1-2, with a weak D call TRBD1 (5 bases). V lost 9 bases, J lost 2 bases, and 16 bases lay in between. The CDR3 is made up of 14 amino acids. Germline V gene lookup returns CDR1 LNHDA and CDR2 SQIVND (reference sequence). The CDR3 nucleotides read TGTGCCAGCAGCTCTGGGGCGTCGAACTATGGCTACACCCTC. Amino acid sequence: CASSSGASNYGYTL.

About this clonotype: Being one base from a much bigger clone, this may be a read error. V and J are TRBV7-2 and TRBJ1-2, with D perhaps TRBD1 (6 bases). CDR3 length: 15 amino acids. Germline-derived CDR1 and CDR2 are SGHTA and FQGNSA. The DNA for the CDR3 is TGTGCCAACAGCGTCCACGGGACACCGAACTATGGCTACACCTTC. This gives the protein CANSVHGTPNYGYTF.

The chain combines TRBV25-1 with TRBJ2-1; 9 bases are shared with TRBD2. Looked up from germline, CDR1 is MGHDK and CDR2 is SYGVNS. J was trimmed by 7 bases and V by 3 bases; bases with no gene match: 4. The CDR3 loop spans 14 amino acids. The CDR3 DNA follows: TGTGCCAGCAGTGAGGGGACTAGCCGAAATGAGCAGTTCTTC. Translation: CASSEGTSRNEQFF.